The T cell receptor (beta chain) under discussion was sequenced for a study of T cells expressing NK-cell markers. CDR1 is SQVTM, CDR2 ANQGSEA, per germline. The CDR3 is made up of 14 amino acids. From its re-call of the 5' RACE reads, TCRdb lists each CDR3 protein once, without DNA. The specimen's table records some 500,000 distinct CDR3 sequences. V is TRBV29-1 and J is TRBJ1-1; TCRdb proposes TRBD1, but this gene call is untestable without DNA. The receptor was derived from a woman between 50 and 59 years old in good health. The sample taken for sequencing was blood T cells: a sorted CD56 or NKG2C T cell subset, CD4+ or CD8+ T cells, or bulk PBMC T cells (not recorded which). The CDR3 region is CSVAPRQANTEAFF.